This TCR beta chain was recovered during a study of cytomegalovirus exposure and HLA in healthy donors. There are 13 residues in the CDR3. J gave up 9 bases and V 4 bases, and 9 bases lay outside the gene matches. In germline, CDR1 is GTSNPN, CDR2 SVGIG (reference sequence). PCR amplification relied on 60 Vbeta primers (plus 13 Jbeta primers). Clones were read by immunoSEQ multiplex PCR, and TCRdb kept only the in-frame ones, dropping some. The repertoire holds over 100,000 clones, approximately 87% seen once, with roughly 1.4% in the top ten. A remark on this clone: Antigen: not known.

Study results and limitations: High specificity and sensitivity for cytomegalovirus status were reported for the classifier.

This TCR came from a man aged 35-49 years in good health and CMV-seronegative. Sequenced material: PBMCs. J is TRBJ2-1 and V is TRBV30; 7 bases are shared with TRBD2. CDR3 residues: CAWKGRERGEQFF. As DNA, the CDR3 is TGTGCCTGGAAGGGGCGGGAGCGGGGTGAGCAGTTCTTC.